The clone carrying this T cell receptor (beta chain) has a handful of counts. The antigen is not known. This sample includes further DNA sequences coding for the same CDR3. Expressed TCRB transcripts were sequenced because the isolated RNA had all been reverse transcribed beforehand. The method was immunoSEQ multiplex PCR; TCRdb's version includes in-frame clones alone and lacks a portion of them. This table holds about 250,000 clones, approximately 11% found once. This entry comes from a study of beta chain features in type 1 diabetes. Study overall: Sorted cells from all samples, numbering 107,917,701, were examined. Study outcomes and limitations: In every one of the four CD4+ subsets, TCRB CDR3s were moderately but significantly shorter in Type 1 diabetes patients. HLA influence on TCRB rearrangement stayed unresolved here. Researchers caution that PCR might favor shorter templates, equally among patients and controls. It was among patients, rather than healthy donors, that naive, central memory and Treg TCRB repertoires appeared more similar.

Trimming left V 2 bases short and J 4 bases short, with 5 bases between. Germline CDR1 and CDR2: MDHEN and SYDVKM. The CDR3 length is 12 residues. The chain links TRBV28 to TRBJ1-2; D is undetermined. The TCR was taken from a young man with type 1 diabetes. The sequenced material came from naive CD4+ T cells from blood. The CDR3 nucleotides read TGTGCCAGCAGTTTAGGAGGCTATGGCTACACCTTC. This encodes CASSLGGYGYTF.